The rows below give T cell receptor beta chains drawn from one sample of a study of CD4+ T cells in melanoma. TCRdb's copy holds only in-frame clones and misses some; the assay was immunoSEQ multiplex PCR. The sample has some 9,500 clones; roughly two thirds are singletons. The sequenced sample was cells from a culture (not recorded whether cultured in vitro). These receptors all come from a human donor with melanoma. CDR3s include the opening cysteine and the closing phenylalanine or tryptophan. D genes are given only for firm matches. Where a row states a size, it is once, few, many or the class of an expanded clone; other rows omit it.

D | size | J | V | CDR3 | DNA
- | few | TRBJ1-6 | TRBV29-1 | CSVGPDPGSPLHF | TGCAGCGTTGGCCCCGACCCGGGTTCACCCCTCCACTTT
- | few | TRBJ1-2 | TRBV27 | CASSPRQLGYGYTF | TGTGCCAGCAGCCCTAGGCAGTTAGGGTATGGCTACACCTTC
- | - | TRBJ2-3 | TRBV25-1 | CASRKGLIGTDTQYF | TGTGCCAGCCGAAAAGGACTCATAGGGACAGATACGCAGTATTTT
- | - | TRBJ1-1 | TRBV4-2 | CASSLAGRYTEAFF | TGTGCCAGCAGCTTAGCCGGCCGGTACACTGAAGCTTTCTTT
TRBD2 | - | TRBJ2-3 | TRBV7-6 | CASSSGGGRGIADTQYF | TGTGCCAGCAGCTCCGGGGGGGGCAGGGGTATCGCAGATACGCAGTATTTT
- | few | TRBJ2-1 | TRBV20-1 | CSATDEERLFF | TGCAGTGCTACTGATGAGGAACGTCTGTTCTTC
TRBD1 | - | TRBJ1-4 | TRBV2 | CASSVRLGGEKLFF | TGTGCCAGCAGTGTCCGCTTAGGGGGCGAAAAACTGTTTTTT
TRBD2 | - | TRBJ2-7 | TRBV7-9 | CASTPGSSGSYEQYF | TGTGCCAGCACCCCCGGGAGTAGCGGGTCCTACGAGCAGTACTTC
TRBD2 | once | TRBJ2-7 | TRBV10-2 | CASMPPGGSYEQYF | TGCGCCAGCATGCCCCCGGGGGGCTCCTACGAGCAGTACTTC
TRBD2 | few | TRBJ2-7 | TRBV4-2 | CASSRGGGYEQYF | TGTGCCAGCAGCCGAGGCGGGGGATACGAGCAGTACTTC
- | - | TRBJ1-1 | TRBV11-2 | CASSFRSGRGGTEAFF | TGTGCCAGCAGCTTTCGGTCGGGAAGAGGTGGCACTGAAGCTTTCTTT
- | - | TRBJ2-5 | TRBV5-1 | CASSAGTDAALQETQYF | TGCGCCAGCAGCGCCGGGACGGACGCCGCACTCCAAGAGACCCAGTACTTC
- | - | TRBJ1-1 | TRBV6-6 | CASSVQVKGEAFF | TGTGCCAGCAGCGTACAGGTTAAAGGTGAAGCTTTCTTT
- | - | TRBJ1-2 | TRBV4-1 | CASSQVLSGSYGYTF | TGCGCCAGCAGCCAAGTTTTATCAGGGAGCTATGGCTACACCTTC
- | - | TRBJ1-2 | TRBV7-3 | CASSSNRVAGTNYGYTF | TGTGCCAGCAGCTCGAACAGGGTGGCGGGAACTAACTATGGCTACACCTTC
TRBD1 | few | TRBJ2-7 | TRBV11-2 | CASSTYRGEGYEQYF | TGTGCCAGCAGCACATACAGGGGGGAAGGGTACGAGCAGTACTTC
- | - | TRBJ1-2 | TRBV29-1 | CSVEDQVYLSYGYTF | TGCAGCGTTGAAGATCAGGTTTATTTGTCCTATGGCTACACCTTC
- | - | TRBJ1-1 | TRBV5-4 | CAYYSVGAWAEAFF | TGTGCCTATTATAGTGTTGGGGCTTGGGCTGAAGCTTTCTTT
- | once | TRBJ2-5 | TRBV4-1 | CASSQDRTRSQETQYF | TGCGCCAGCAGCCAAGATAGGACACGATCCCAAGAGACCCAGTACTTC
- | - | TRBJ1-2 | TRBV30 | CAWSVQGASLNF | TGTGCCTGGAGTGTACAAGGCGCCAGCCTTAACTTC
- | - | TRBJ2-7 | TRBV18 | CASSLVVSLGNNPVEQYF | TGTGCCAGCTCACTTGTGGTGTCTTTGGGGAATAACCCCGTCGAGCAGTACTTC
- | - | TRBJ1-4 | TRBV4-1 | CASSPRVRDGREKLFF | TGCGCCAGCAGCCCTCGAGTCCGGGATGGGCGTGAAAAACTGTTTTTT
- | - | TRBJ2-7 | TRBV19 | CASSIMQGPNYEQYF | TGTGCCAGTAGTATCATGCAGGGTCCTAACTACGAGCAGTACTTC
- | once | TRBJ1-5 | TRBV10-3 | CAISENPASNQPQHF | TGTGCCATCAGTGAGAACCCCGCGAGCAATCAGCCCCAGCATTTT
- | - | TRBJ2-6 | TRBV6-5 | CASGIPGANVLTF | TGTGCCAGCGGTATCCCCGGGGCCAACGTCCTGACTTTC
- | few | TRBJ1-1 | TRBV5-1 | CASSLTPVNTEAFF | TGCGCCAGCAGCTTGACCCCAGTGAACACTGAAGCTTTCTTT
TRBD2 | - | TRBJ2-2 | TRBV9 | CASSPRLAGGPFGELFF | TGTGCCAGCAGCCCCCGTCTAGCGGGGGGGCCCTTCGGGGAGCTGTTTTTT
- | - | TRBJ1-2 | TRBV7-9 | CASSLSGANYGYTF | TGTGCCAGCAGCTTGTCAGGAGCTAACTATGGCTACACCTTC
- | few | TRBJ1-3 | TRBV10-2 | CASSATLGNTIYF | TGCGCCAGCAGCGCAACTCTTGGAAACACCATATATTTT
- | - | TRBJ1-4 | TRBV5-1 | CASSLDGAREKLFF | TGCGCCAGCAGCTTGGACGGGGCGCGGGAAAAACTGTTTTTT
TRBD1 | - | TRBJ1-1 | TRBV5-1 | CASSTGQGRTEAFF | TGCGCCAGCAGCACGGGACAGGGTAGAACTGAAGCTTTCTTT
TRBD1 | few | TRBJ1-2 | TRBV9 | CASSARGTGSSYGYTF | TGTGCCAGCAGCGCCCGAGGGACAGGGAGCTCCTATGGCTACACCTTC
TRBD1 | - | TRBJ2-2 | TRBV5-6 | CASSRLTYRGRGTGELFF | TGTGCCAGCAGCCGACTAACCTACAGGGGGCGTGGCACCGGGGAGCTGTTTTTT
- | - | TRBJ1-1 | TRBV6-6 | CASSYSWGTNTEAFF | TGTGCCAGCAGTTACTCGTGGGGGACGAACACTGAAGCTTTCTTT
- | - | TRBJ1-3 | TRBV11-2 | CASSPRPGSGNTIYF | TGTGCCAGCAGCCCCAGACCAGGGTCTGGAAACACCATATATTTT
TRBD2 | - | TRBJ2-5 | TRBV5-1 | CASSLGRGGHETQYF | TGCGCCAGCAGCTTGGGGCGGGGGGGCCACGAGACCCAGTACTTC
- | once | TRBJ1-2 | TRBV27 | CASSASIGAGYGYTF | TGTGCCAGCAGTGCTTCGATCGGCGCTGGGTATGGCTACACCTTC
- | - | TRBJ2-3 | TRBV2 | CASSEALLSGDTQYF | TGTGCCAGCAGTGAAGCGTTACTCTCGGGGGATACGCAGTATTTT
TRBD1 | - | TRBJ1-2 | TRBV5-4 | CASRAGQGNYGYTF | TGTGCCAGCAGGGCGGGACAGGGGAATTATGGCTACACCTTC
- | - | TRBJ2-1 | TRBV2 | CASSLNNPTYNEQFF | TGTGCCAGCAGTCTTAACAACCCGACCTACAATGAGCAGTTCTTC
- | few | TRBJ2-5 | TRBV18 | CASSPALGETQYF | TGTGCCAGCTCACCAGCGTTGGGAGAGACCCAGTACTTC
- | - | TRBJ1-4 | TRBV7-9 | CASSLGELTTNEKLFF | TGTGCCAGCAGCTTAGGGGAGCTAACAACTAATGAAAAACTGTTTTTT
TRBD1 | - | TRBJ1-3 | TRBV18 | CASSPRTGGTGNTIYF | TGTGCCAGCTCACCAAGGACAGGGGGCACTGGAAACACCATATATTTT
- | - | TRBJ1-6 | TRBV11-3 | CASSLEVGSPLHF | TGTGCCAGCAGCTTGGAAGTGGGCTCACCCCTCCACTTT
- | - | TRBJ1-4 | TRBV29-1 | CSAYYTSTNEKLFF | TGCAGCGCCTATTATACCTCAACTAATGAAAAACTGTTTTTT
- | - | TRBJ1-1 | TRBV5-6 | CASSFRGEPLAFF | TGTGCCAGCAGCTTCCGGGGCGAGCCTCTAGCTTTCTTT
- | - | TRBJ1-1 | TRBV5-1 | CASRDLQGSAFF | TGCGCCAGCAGGGACCTACAGGGATCAGCTTTCTTT
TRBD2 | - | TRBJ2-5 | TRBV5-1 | CASSLTRPGGEETQYF | TGCGCCAGCAGTCTTACCCGGCCGGGGGGGGAGGAGACCCAGTACTTC
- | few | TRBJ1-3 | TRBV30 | CAWSVEGNTIYF | TGTGCCTGGAGTGTGGAGGGAAACACCATATATTTT
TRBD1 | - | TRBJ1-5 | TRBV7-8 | CASSRDRGQKQPQHF | TGTGCCAGCAGCCGAGACAGGGGGCAAAAGCAGCCCCAGCATTTT